This T cell receptor (beta chain) emerged from a study of cytomegalovirus exposure and HLA in healthy donors. Study observations and caveats: An analysis was carried out at a later point. It showed that HLA-associated TCR beta chains were more clonally expanded than equally common non-associated chains. In a later analysis, TCR beta V- and J-gene trimming was associated with a missense DCLRE1C variant. Later analysis reportedly placed an Asian-associated ancestry cluster below the roughly 700-donor mean in N-insertions. Several of the most significant clusters appeared linked to common viral pathogens, based on a later analysis.

Primers for the PCR totalled 60 Vbeta and 13 Jbeta. The protocol was immunoSEQ multiplex PCR, while the TCRdb copy is restricted to in-frame clones and leaves out a portion. The sample shows about 88,000 clones, and about 5.9% sits with its ten largest clones. With 5 bases removed from V and 0 bases from J, the gap between germline ends came to 17 bases. CDR1 is SGHAT and CDR2 is FQDESV in the germline V gene (reference sequence). The CDR3 loop spans 17 amino acids. Remarks on this clone: What it recognizes is unknown.

Sequences were obtained from PBMCs. This chain uses TRBV11-1 with TRBJ1-3, with D unclear. The TCR was taken from a girl between 10 and 17 years old in good health and CMV-seropositive. The CDR3 loop is CASSPQNIGFSGNTIYF. In DNA, the CDR3 is TGTGCCAGCAGCCCCCAGAACATCGGGTTCTCTGGAAACACCATATATTTT.